This TCR beta chain was obtained from a study of blood T cell repertoires in COVID-19. In the original workflow: From reference gene primer amplification, estimates of nucleated cell counts were derived. Profiled with immunoSEQ multiplex PCR; TCRdb holds only in-frame clones, not every one. V and J calls and clone size come straight from that table; D and trimming were deduced from the DNA. The data contain some 76,000 clones, roughly 84% of them singletons. Germline V gene sequence: CDR1 MGHRA, CDR2 YSYEKL. Germline trimming cut 1 base from V and 0 bases from J; bases unmatched to any gene: 5. This CDR3 contains 16 residues.

The chain combines TRBV4-1 with TRBJ1-2; 7 bases line up with TRBD1. The receptor comes from a woman between 18 and 30 years old with acute or convalescent COVID-19. Specimen: peripheral blood. The CDR3: CASSQVRGQANYGYTF. CDR3 DNA: TGCGCCAGCAGCCAAGTGAGGGGGCAAGCTAACTATGGCTACACCTTC.